This entry lists 6 T cell receptor beta chains sequenced from one sample in a study of T cell responses to AZD1222 COVID-19 vaccine. The table came from immunoSEQ multiplex PCR; TCRdb's copy has only in-frame clones and leaves some out. The sample yields about 83,000 clones, approximately 90% seen once. The source was peripheral blood, collected on day 0 of MenACWY control vaccination. These receptors were taken from an adult in good health.

The chain is built from TRBV15 and TRBJ2-1; tentative D call: TRBD2 (6 bases). Germline CDR1 is LNHNV and CDR2 is YYDKDF (reference sequence). Trimming cost V 4 bases and J 6 bases, with 13 bases left between them. The CDR3 spans 14 residues. In nucleotides, the CDR3 is TGTGCCACCAGCAAAGGGGAGGTAGGCAATGAGCAGTTCTTC. Residues: CATSKGEVGNEQFF.

The chain uses TRBV5-1 and TRBJ2-3, with 8 bases that match TRBD2. J gave up 5 bases and V 2 bases, and 4 bases lay outside the gene matches. The CDR3 is 14 residues long. CDR1 is SGHRS, CDR2 YFSETQ, per germline. CDR3 sequence reads: CASSFGLAGDTQYF. In nucleotides, the CDR3 is TGCGCCAGCAGCTTCGGGCTAGCGGGAGATACGCAGTATTTT.

This clone occurred once. The V and J genes are TRBV5-6 and TRBJ2-1, with 9 bases matching TRBD1. The junction had 1 base not matched to a gene; V was cut back by 3 bases and J by 0 bases. This CDR3 contains 15 residues. In germline, CDR1 is SGHDT, CDR2 YYEEEE. CDR3 sequence reads: CASSSTGGSYNEQFF. The CDR3 nucleotides are TGTGCCAGCAGCTCGACAGGGGGCTCCTACAATGAGCAGTTCTTC.

V and J are TRBV29-1 and TRBJ2-7; D is perhaps TRBD1 or TRBD2 (5 bases each). The CDR3 totals 14 residues. The V gene lost 4 bases and the J gene lost 5 bases, with 18 bases spanning the gap. Germline V CDR1 and CDR2: SQVTM, ANQGSEA. CDR3 coding DNA: TGCAGCGTTGTCATCCGGGGCGCGAGGAACGAGCAGTACTTC. This codes for CSVVIRGARNEQYF.

V gene TRBV15 combines with J gene TRBJ2-2; D may be TRBD1 (5 bases). Trimming removed 1 base at V and 3 bases at J, with 6 bases between. The CDR3 extends over 14 amino acids. Germline CDR1 reads LNHNV; CDR2 reads YYDKDF (reference sequence). For the CDR3, the DNA is TGTGCCACCAGCAGAGGACAGCACACCGGGGAGCTGTTTTTT. This encodes CATSRGQHTGELFF.

The rearrangement links TRBV2 to TRBJ1-1; 9 bases line up with TRBD1. The V and J ends lost 6 bases and 1 base, in that order; junction bases with no gene match: 21. The CDR3 spans 20 residues. Germline CDR1 and CDR2: SNHLY and FYNNEI. The CDR3 is CASRVWDRVTPGVPNTEAFF. The CDR3 coding sequence is TGTGCCAGCAGAGTTTGGGACAGGGTGACTCCCGGAGTACCGAACACTGAAGCTTTCTTT.